Presented here are 29 T cell receptor beta chains from one specimen sequenced in a study of CD8 T cells in ankylosing spondylitis. TCRdb redid the calling of the 5' RACE reads with MiXCR, one entry per CDR3 protein. Of over 110,000 distinct CDR3 sequences listed, approximately 9.2% are singletons. Sequenced sample: synovial fluid, either unsorted or a sorted T cell fraction (not recorded which). The origin of the receptors is a male donor with ankylosing spondylitis.

The CDR3 reads CASSPGPGSSGANVLTF. The DNA of the CDR3 is TGTGCCAGCAGTCCGGGACCTGGCTCCTCTGGGGCCAACGTCCTGACTTTC. This chain connects TRBV28 to TRBJ2-6; D tentatively fits TRBD1 or TRBD2 (5 bases each). The V gene's germline CDR1 is MDHEN and CDR2 SYDVKM. The CDR3 contains 17 residues. The ends were cut back, 5 bases at V and 0 bases at J, with 14 bases in the middle.

The chain is built from TRBV10-3 and TRBJ2-7; 12 bases line up with TRBD2. The V gene end was trimmed by 9 bases and the J gene end by 2 bases; junction bases not matched to a gene: 11. This CDR3 spans 16 amino acids. Per the germline V gene, CDR1 is ENHRY and CDR2 is SYGVKD. CDR3 region: CAIRTSGKKFTYEQYF. In DNA, the CDR3 is TGTGCCATACGGACTAGCGGGAAGAAGTTTACCTACGAGCAGTACTTC.

This clonotype was detected many times. V and J are TRBV20-1 and TRBJ1-5, with D maybe TRBD1 (5 bases). The CDR3 totals 13 residues. Trimming took 5 bases from V and 4 from J, leaving 12 bases between them. CDR1 DFQATT and CDR2 SNEGSKA come from the germline V gene (reference sequence). This CDR3 is CSAPPGPNQPQHF. The CDR3 region has the DNA TGCAGTGCTCCTCCGGGACCGAATCAGCCCCAGCATTTT.

This clonotype was seen repeatedly, ten times or more. The chain couples TRBV3-1 to TRBJ2-1; TRBD2 is a possible D gene (5 bases). V dropped 2 bases and J dropped 0 bases, with 8 bases sitting between them. CDR3 length: 15 residues. From germline, CDR1 is LGHDT and CDR2 YNNKEL (reference sequence). CDR3 nucleotide sequence: TGTGCCAGCAGCCAATTAGGGAGCTCCTACAATGAGCAGTTCTTC. Translating it yields CASSQLGSSYNEQFF.

V usage is TRBV29-1 and J usage is TRBJ2-5; the match to TRBD2 covers 12 bases. The junction had 5 bases not matched to a gene; V was cut back by 7 bases and J by 2 bases. The CDR3 contains 14 residues. Germline CDR1 reads SQVTM; CDR2 reads ANQGSEA. CDR3 nucleotides: TGCAGCGCCCTAGGGACTAGCGGGCAAGAGACCCAGTACTTC. Translation: CSALGTSGQETQYF.

V is TRBV5-5 and J is TRBJ2-5, with a possible D match to TRBD2 (6 bases). This CDR3 comprises 13 residues. The germline V gene has CDR1 SGHKS and CDR2 YYEKEE (reference sequence). The ends were cut back, 9 bases at V and 4 bases at J, with 16 bases in the middle. CDR3 coding DNA: TGTGCCATGAGCCCCGGGGAGGCAGAGACCCAGTACTTC. Translation gives CAMSPGEAETQYF.

This clonotype has ten or more counts. The CDR3 is CASSLEGYGNEQFF. The CDR3 coding sequence is TGTGCCAGCAGCTTAGAGGGCTATGGCAATGAGCAGTTCTTC. V usage is TRBV11-3 and J usage is TRBJ2-1, with D uncertain. The CDR3 is 14 residues long. The germline V and J ends were trimmed by 0 bases and 6 bases, with 9 bases remaining between them. CDR1 and CDR2 from the germline V gene are SGHNT and YENEEA. The variable domain in full, with the rest retrieved from reference TRBV11-3 and TRBJ2-1, is EAGVVQSPRYKIIEKKQPVAFWCNPISGHNTLYWYLQNLGQGPELLIRYENEEAVDDSQLPKDRFSAERLKGVDSTLKIQPAELGDSAVYLCASSLEGYGNEQFFGPGTRLTVL.

This clonotype showed up just a few times. The V gene is TRBV10-3, the J gene TRBJ1-4; TRBD1 matches 7 bases. V lost 5 bases, J lost 8 bases, and 11 bases stayed unmatched. This CDR3 has 15 residues. CDR1 is ENHRY, CDR2 SYGVKD, per germline. Here the CDR3 DNA reads TGTGCCATCAGTAACACAGGGGCCAGAGAAGAAAAACTGTTTTTT. Translation: CAISNTGAREEKLFF.

This clonotype was counted a few times. The V gene is TRBV7-2, the J gene TRBJ2-5, with D hard to call. CDR1 and CDR2 (germline): SGHTA, FQGNSA. The CDR3 is 13 amino acids. Trimming left V 3 bases short and J 2 bases short, with 7 bases between. The CDR3 DNA reads as TGTGCCAGCAGCTTGTGGGCACAAGAGACCCAGTACTTC. Protein product: CASSLWAQETQYF.

This clonotype was found many times. This rearrangement joins TRBV24-1 to TRBJ2-7; 12 nucleotides align to TRBD1. The trim removed 2 bases at V and 5 bases at J, leaving 3 bases unmatched. The CDR3 consists of 15 residues. CDR1 and CDR2 (germline): KGHDR, SFDVKD. Written as DNA, the CDR3 is TGTGCCACCAGTGATTCCGGGACAGGGGGCGACGAGCAGTACTTC. It codes for CATSDSGTGGDEQYF.

This clonotype was counted ten times or more. The V gene is TRBV5-1, the J gene TRBJ2-5; the D is unclear. CDR1 and CDR2 from the germline V gene are SGHRS and YFSETQ. V gave up 6 bases and J gave up 1 base, with 10 bases separating them. The CDR3 runs to 13 residues. DNA for the CDR3: TGCGCCAGCAATCCCGGACCCCAAGAGACCCAGTACTTC. This encodes CASNPGPQETQYF.

The table lists this clonotype with a few counts. V gene TRBV20-1 combines with J gene TRBJ2-7; TRBD1 is a possible D gene (5 bases). The CDR3 is 15 residues long. With 5 bases removed from V and 3 bases from J, the gap between germline ends came to 20 bases. Looked up from germline, CDR1 is DFQATT and CDR2 is SNEGSKA (reference sequence). The CDR3 bases are TGCAGTGCTCCGTTCCGGGCAGGGTACGGCTACGAGCAGTACTTC. It is translated as CSAPFRAGYGYEQYF.

The chain combines TRBV5-1 with TRBJ1-1, with no clear D. Germline V lookup: CDR1 SGHRS, CDR2 YFSETQ. Trimming took off 0 bases at V and 5 bases at J, with 8 bases between the two ends. This CDR3 spans 13 amino acids. CDR3 in DNA: TGCGCCAGCAGCTTGGAGGGATTTACTGAAGCTTTCTTT. Residues: CASSLEGFTEAFF.

The chain uses TRBV20-1 and TRBJ2-1; weak D call: TRBD2 (5 bases). The V gene's germline CDR1 is DFQATT and CDR2 SNEGSKA (reference sequence). Trimming stripped 0 bases from V and 3 bases from J, with 12 bases between. The CDR3 is 15 amino acids. This CDR3 reads CSARDHSGSYNEQFF. Written as DNA, the CDR3 is TGCAGTGCTAGAGATCACAGCGGCAGCTACAATGAGCAGTTCTTC.

This sequence joins TRBV5-1 and TRBJ2-3; possible D gene TRBD2, 5 bases. This CDR3 spans 15 amino acids. V lost 0 bases to trimming and J lost 5 bases, with 13 bases between them. Germline values: CDR1 SGHRS, CDR2 YFSETQ. In DNA, the CDR3 is TGCGCCAGCAGCTTGGTTCTCGGGATGGGAGATACGCAGTATTTT. Translation gives CASSLVLGMGDTQYF.

This clonotype occurred many times. This rearrangement joins TRBV25-1 to TRBJ2-1; 12 bases align to TRBD2. V lost 4 bases, J lost 12 bases, and 7 bases stayed unmatched. Germline loops: CDR1 MGHDK, CDR2 SYGVNS. This CDR3 has 14 amino acids. The CDR3 spells CASSASGRAIGQFF. The CDR3 DNA reads TGTGCCAGCAGTGCTAGCGGGAGGGCTATTGGGCAGTTCTTC.

The rearrangement joins TRBV19 to TRBJ1-1; unclear D gene. V lost 5 bases and J 0 bases, leaving 7 bases between the germline ends. Germline V CDR1 and CDR2: LNHDA, SQIVND (reference sequence). This CDR3 contains 13 residues. The CDR3 loop reads CASSAAMNTEAFF. The CDR3 coding sequence is TGTGCCAGTAGTGCAGCCATGAACACTGAAGCTTTCTTT.

In its sample, this clonotype was seen many times. The V gene is TRBV7-2, the J gene TRBJ1-2; D not resolved. Germline lookup yields CDR1 SGHTA and CDR2 FQGNSA. The CDR3 contains 14 residues. The germline V and J ends were trimmed by 3 bases and 2 bases, with 10 bases remaining between them. CDR3 sequence (DNA): TGTGCCAGCAGCTTCACGGCGGGGAACTATGGCTACACCTTC. This codes for CASSFTAGNYGYTF.

This clonotype was counted between two and nine times. V gene TRBV28 combines with J gene TRBJ2-7; D remains ambiguous. V lost 5 bases and J lost 0, with 14 bases in between. CDR3 length: 15 amino acids. Germline V CDR1 and CDR2: MDHEN, SYDVKM. DNA of the CDR3: TGTGCCAGCAGTCTCGGATTCTCATCCTCCTACGAGCAGTACTTC. It codes for CASSLGFSSSYEQYF.

The chain employs TRBV29-1 and TRBJ2-2, with 9 nucleotides matching TRBD1. Losses at the gene ends were 7 bases for V and 3 bases for J; bases not matched to a gene: 15. The CDR3 covers 17 residues. The germline V gene encodes CDR1 SQVTM and CDR2 ANQGSEA. CDR3 protein: CSATQIPGQGYTGELFF. CDR3 DNA sequence: TGCAGCGCTACACAAATACCCGGACAGGGGTACACCGGGGAGCTGTTTTTT.

This clonotype was seen at least ten times. The rearrangement joins TRBV5-1 to TRBJ2-1, with 14 positions matching TRBD2. V lost 3 bases and J lost 7; bases outside the gene matches: 3. Germline lookup yields CDR1 SGHRS and CDR2 YFSETQ. The CDR3 has 15 residues. CDR3 amino acids: CASSSGLAGVNEQFF. For the CDR3, the DNA is TGCGCCAGCAGCTCGGGACTAGCGGGGGTTAATGAGCAGTTCTTC.

CDR3 sequence (DNA): TGTGCCAGCAGCGTAGAAGGCAGACCCAATGAAAAACTGTTTTTT. Translating gives CASSVEGRPNEKLFF. The chain links TRBV9 to TRBJ1-4; no reliable D call. The germline CDR1 and CDR2 sequences are SGDLS and YYNGEE. Between the trimmed V and J ends, which lost 0 bases and 5 bases, there was a span of 11 bases. The CDR3 consists of 15 residues.

The gene calls are TRBV5-1 and TRBJ1-5, with D possibly TRBD1 on 5 matching bases. Trimming left V 3 bases short and J 4 bases short, with 11 bases between. The CDR3 covers 14 residues. CDR1 is SGHRS, CDR2 YFSETQ, per germline. In nucleotides, the CDR3 is TGCGCCAGCAGCTCGGGGCCAGGGAATCAGCCCCAGCATTTT. Residues: CASSSGPGNQPQHF.

This clonotype was found many times. This sequence joins TRBV29-1 and TRBJ2-7, with D uncertain. CDR3 length: 11 residues. Between the trimmed V and J ends, which lost 4 bases and 6 bases, there was a span of 10 bases. Germline CDR1 is SQVTM and CDR2 is ANQGSEA. The chain's CDR3 is CSVVTFGEQYF. As DNA, the CDR3 is TGCAGCGTTGTTACCTTCGGCGAGCAGTACTTC.

This clonotype has at least ten counts. V usage is TRBV28 and J usage is TRBJ2-7, with D perhaps TRBD2 (6 bases). The CDR3 is made up of 12 amino acids. The ends were cut back, 6 bases at V and 8 bases at J, with 14 bases in the middle. Germline V gene lookup returns CDR1 MDHEN and CDR2 SYDVKM. The CDR3 DNA reads as TGTGCCAGCAGCCCAGAGGAGGGTAAGCAGTACTTC. The encoded protein is CASSPEEGKQYF.

This clonotype was observed at least ten times. The chain carries TRBV10-3 and TRBJ1-4; 12 bases agree with TRBD1. The CDR3 length is 13 residues. V was clipped by 11 bases and J by 9 bases; unmatched bases: 7. Germline loops: CDR1 ENHRY, CDR2 SYGVKD. The CDR3 coding sequence is TGTGCCGCCGGGGACAGGGGGCTGAAAAAACTGTTTTTT. This codes for CAAGDRGLKKLFF.

The chain links TRBV20-1 to TRBJ2-3; TRBD2 matches 7 bases. Germline CDR1 reads DFQATT; CDR2 reads SNEGSKA (reference sequence). CDR3 length equals 14 residues. The J segment lost 2 bases and the V segment lost 8 bases, leaving 10 bases of the junction unmatched. The CDR3 reads CSLGSAGVTDTQYF. The CDR3 DNA sequence: TGCAGTCTTGGCAGCGCGGGAGTCACAGATACGCAGTATTTT.

This clonotype was seen many times. DNA for the CDR3: TGTGCCAGCGGGGGGGCCCAAACAAATTCACCCCTCCACTTT. This sequence encodes CASGGAQTNSPLHF. V usage is TRBV28 and J usage is TRBJ1-6; possible D gene TRBD1, 6 bases. The V end lost 8 bases, the J end lost 7 bases, and 15 bases lay between the germline ends. CDR3 length: 14 amino acids. Per germline, CDR1 MDHEN and CDR2 SYDVKM.

This clonotype has at least ten counts. The chain employs TRBV5-1 and TRBJ1-1, with 9 nucleotides matching TRBD1. V was clipped by 4 bases and J by 5 bases; unmatched bases: 9. Germline CDR1 SGHRS, CDR2 YFSETQ. CDR3 length: 15 residues. The CDR3 is CASSPGTGWATEAFF. The CDR3 region has the DNA TGCGCCAGCAGCCCTGGGACAGGGTGGGCGACTGAAGCTTTCTTT.